The 23 T cell receptor beta chains presented below share a single source sample, sequenced in a study of T-cell reconstitution after alpha-beta-depleted transplantation in children. Preparation of the TCRbeta library was carried out with unique molecular identifiers. One entry per CDR3 protein results from TCRdb running MiXCR on the PCR reads. The sample has about 870,000 distinct CDR3 sequences, around 15% seen once; the top ten hold approximately 5%. The material sequenced was PBMCs, mostly from graft donor cells, taken 360 days after TCRalphabeta/CD19-depleted stem cell transplant. These TCRs come from a male patient between 10 and 17 years old who had a stem cell transplant for acute lymphoblastic leukemia, so the T cells may come from the graft donor.

This clonotype was counted a few times. This chain joins TRBV4-1 and TRBJ2-7; 8 bases map to TRBD1. The CDR3 length is 16 residues. Germline CDR1 MGHRA, CDR2 YSYEKL. V dropped 0 bases and J dropped 1; count of bases not matched to a gene: 5. In nucleotides, the CDR3 is TGCGCCAGCAGCCAAGATTCCAGGGGGCTTTCCTACGAGCAGTACTTC. This codes for CASSQDSRGLSYEQYF.

Concerning this clonotype itself: The junction differs from germline at one of its ends, possibly a read error. The chain is built from TRBV12-3 or TRBV12-4 and TRBJ2-2, with 7 nucleotides matching TRBD2. The CDR3 has 16 amino acids. The CDR3 coding sequence is TGTGCCAGCAGTTCCGTCCTAGCGGCGAACACCGGGGAGCTGTTGTTT. This encodes CASSSVLAANTGELLF.

A few counts support this clonotype. V usage is TRBV5-1 and J usage is TRBJ2-3; 9 positions agree with TRBD2. Germline V gene sequence: CDR1 SGHRS, CDR2 YFSETQ. The CDR3 loop spans 16 amino acids. J was trimmed by 6 bases and V by 4 bases; bases with no gene match: 12. CDR3 amino acids: CASSDRLAEVGDTQYF. The DNA for the CDR3 is TGCGCCAGCAGCGATAGACTAGCGGAAGTGGGGGATACGCAGTATTTT.

J is TRBJ2-1 and V is TRBV12-3 or TRBV12-4, with D unclear. The CDR3 consists of 12 residues. V shed 3 bases and J shed 9 bases, with 9 bases lying between them. CDR3 residues: CASSLMATEQFF. CDR3 in DNA: TGTGCCAGCAGTTTGATGGCAACTGAGCAGTTCTTC.

This clonotype was detected only a few times. The CDR3 sequence is CASSAPGQGQETQYF. The CDR3 DNA reads as TGCGCCAGCAGCGCGCCGGGACAGGGGCAAGAGACCCAGTACTTC. V gene TRBV5-1 combines with J gene TRBJ2-5; 10 bases map to TRBD1. V was clipped by 4 bases and J by 2 bases; unmatched bases: 5. This CDR3 comprises 15 residues. CDR1 and CDR2 (germline): SGHRS, YFSETQ.

This clonotype was observed a few times. The V and J genes are TRBV7-2 and TRBJ2-3; tentative D call: TRBD2 (5 bases). The CDR3 runs to 13 residues. Trimming took off 4 bases at V and 6 bases at J, with 11 bases between the two ends. Germline V gene data show CDR1 as SGHTA and CDR2 as FQGNSA. The CDR3 reads CASSSLWTDTQYF. As DNA, the CDR3 is TGTGCCAGCAGCTCCCTCTGGACTGATACGCAGTATTTT.

This chain uses TRBV4-1 with TRBJ2-7, with TRBD2 identical over 11 bases. With 5 bases clipped from V and 7 bases from J, the junction kept 7 bases outside the gene matches. The CDR3 spans 14 residues. From germline, CDR1 is MGHRA and CDR2 YSYEKL. The CDR3 DNA follows: TGCGCCAGCAGCGTAGCGGGAGGGGCGTGGGAGCAGTACTTC. This gives the protein CASSVAGGAWEQYF.

This clonotype was seen many times. CDR3 region: CSVGQGRNYGYTF. The CDR3 DNA sequence: TGCAGCGTTGGACAGGGGCGGAACTATGGCTACACCTTC. This rearrangement joins TRBV29-1 to TRBJ1-2; 8 nucleotides agree with TRBD1. This CDR3 contains 13 residues. The germline CDR1 and CDR2 sequences are SQVTM and ANQGSEA. Trimming at V came to 4 bases and at J to 2 bases, leaving 3 bases not matched to a gene.

This clonotype was seen more than once but under ten times. This chain uses TRBV12-3 or TRBV12-4 with TRBJ2-1; no reliable D call. The V and J ends lost 7 bases and 10 bases respectively, with 14 bases between them. The CDR3 covers 12 residues. The CDR3 region has the DNA TGTGCCAGCACCTTGAAGGGTCGGGAGCAGTTCTTC. As protein: CASTLKGREQFF.

The chain combines TRBV6-1 with TRBJ2-5; 10 bases are shared with TRBD2. Germline lookup yields CDR1 MNHNS and CDR2 SASEGT. The V and J ends lost 5 bases and 7 bases, in that order; junction bases with no gene match: 7. The CDR3 is 14 residues long. The CDR3 region has the DNA TGTGCCAGCAGTAAACTAGCGGGACCCGGGACCCAGTACTTC. Translating it yields CASSKLAGPGTQYF.

This clonotype was counted between two and nine times. V gene TRBV19 combines with J gene TRBJ2-3; TRBD1 matches at 12 bases. The CDR3 has 16 amino acids. V lost 5 bases to trimming and J lost 6 bases; unmatched junction nucleotides: 9. CDR1 LNHDA and CDR2 SQIVND come from the germline V gene (reference sequence). The CDR3 DNA reads as TGTGCCAGTAGTTCCAACCGGGACAGGGGGCAGGATACGCAGTATTTT. Amino acid sequence: CASSSNRDRGQDTQYF.

This clonotype was observed a handful of times. V usage is TRBV29-1 and J usage is TRBJ1-2, with D perhaps matching TRBD1 (5 bases). Trimming took off 4 bases at V and 5 bases at J, with 8 bases between the two ends. In germline, CDR1 is SQVTM, CDR2 ANQGSEA. CDR3 length: 11 amino acids. The CDR3 bases are TGCAGCGTTGTAGACAGTTATGGCTACACCTTC. This translates into CSVVDSYGYTF.

The V and J genes are TRBV18 and TRBJ2-1; D is undetermined. Trimming removed 4 bases from V and 5 bases from J, with 15 bases in between. Germline CDR1 is KGHSH and CDR2 is LQKENI. The CDR3 consists of 15 residues. As DNA, the CDR3 is TGTGCCAGCTCACAGCTGGTGCGTCCCAACAATGAGCAGTTCTTC. Protein sequence: CASSQLVRPNNEQFF. Full variable domain (missing parts from reference TRBV18 and TRBJ2-1): NAGVMQNPRHLVRRRGQEARLRCSPMKGHSHVYWYRQLPEEGLKFMVYLQKENIIDESGMPKERFSAEFPKEGPSILRIQQVVRGDSAAYFCASSQLVRPNNEQFFGPGTRLTVL.

This clonotype showed up many times. The genes are TRBV15 and TRBJ2-7; 8 bases agree with TRBD1. This CDR3 comprises 16 residues. Trimming at V came to 0 bases and at J to 3 bases, leaving 7 bases not matched to a gene. Germline values: CDR1 LNHNV, CDR2 YYDKDF (reference sequence). CDR3: CATSRETGQDLYEQYF. The CDR3 DNA is TGTGCCACCAGCAGAGAAACGGGACAGGACCTCTACGAGCAGTACTTC.

This chain links TRBV10-2 with TRBJ2-1; D not resolved. From germline, CDR1 is WSHSY and CDR2 SAAADI. Trimming stripped 6 bases from V and 6 bases from J, with 21 bases between. The CDR3 extends over 16 amino acids. The CDR3 loop reads CASRDQLGYRSNEQFF. The CDR3 DNA follows: TGCGCCAGCAGGGACCAACTTGGCTATAGGAGCAATGAGCAGTTCTTC.

The V call is TRBV14, the J call TRBJ2-2, with D perhaps matching TRBD1 (8 bases). Germline V gene sequence: CDR1 SGHDN, CDR2 FVKESK. Trimming left V 6 bases short and J 5 bases short, with 16 bases between. The CDR3 extends over 15 amino acids. The CDR3 coding sequence is TGTGCCAGCAGGTCGACAGGGGAGGGGACCGGGGAGCTGTTTTTT. Protein sequence: CASRSTGEGTGELFF. The full variable domain, completed using reference TRBV14 and TRBJ2-2, is EAGVTQFPSHSVIEKGQTVTLRCDPISGHDNLYWYRRVMGKEIKFLLHFVKESKQDESGMPNNRFLAERTGGTYSTLKVQPAELEDSGVYFCASRSTGEGTGELFFGEGSRLTVL.

The chain has TRBV7-9 and TRBJ1-6; a weak D match, TRBD1 (6 bases). The CDR3 consists of 14 residues. Deletions cut 1 base from V and 9 bases from J, with 10 bases between. Germline CDR1 SEHNR, CDR2 FQNEAQ (reference sequence). CDR3 nucleotide sequence: TGTGCCAGCAGCTTAGATCAGGGGACTTCACCCCTCCACTTT. As protein: CASSLDQGTSPLHF.

In this sample, this clonotype turned up a few times. V is TRBV2 and J is TRBJ2-7; 8 positions agree with TRBD2. CDR3 length equals 11 residues. CDR1 is SNHLY and CDR2 is FYNNEI in the germline V gene. V lost 11 bases and J lost 4; bases outside the gene matches: 4. Here the CDR3 DNA reads TGTGCCCCGGCGGGGGGTTACGAGCAGTACTTC. Encoded protein: CAPAGGYEQYF.

Only a few counts were recorded for this clonotype. The junction does not match germline at one end; this may be a read error. The chain links TRBV20-1 to TRBJ2-7, with D tentatively TRBD1 (5 bases). CDR3 length: 14 amino acids. In germline, CDR1 is DFQATT, CDR2 SNEGSKA (reference sequence). This chain's CDR3 is CSARDQGTFYEQYF. CDR3 bases: TGTAGTGCTAGAGATCAGGGAACCTTCTACGAGCAGTACTTC.

The V call is TRBV20-1, the J call TRBJ2-4; D is unclear. CDR3 length: 11 amino acids. Trimming removed 6 bases at V and 6 bases at J, with 9 bases between. In germline, CDR1 is DFQATT, CDR2 SNEGSKA (reference sequence). CDR3 sequence reads: CSAPGPNIQYF. DNA of the CDR3: TGCAGTGCCCCCGGGCCAAACATTCAGTACTTC.

This clonotype was seen repeatedly, ten times or more. The CDR3 here is CASSLLSINTEAFF. The DNA of the CDR3 is TGTGCCAGCAGCTTGCTTTCAATAAACACTGAAGCTTTCTTT. The rearrangement uses TRBV7-9 and TRBJ1-1, with unresolved D. This CDR3 comprises 14 residues. The germline V and J ends were trimmed by 3 bases and 2 bases, with 10 bases remaining between them. In germline, CDR1 is SEHNR, CDR2 FQNEAQ (reference sequence).

This clonotype was detected a few times. The rearrangement joins TRBV4-1 to TRBJ1-2; D perhaps matches TRBD1 (5 bases). Germline CDR1 MGHRA, CDR2 YSYEKL. V lost 6 bases, J lost 1 base, and 21 bases lay in between. This CDR3 is built from 17 residues. The CDR3 here is CASRIRVVAGINYGYTF. The CDR3 coding sequence is TGCGCCAGCAGGATAAGGGTAGTGGCAGGGATTAACTATGGCTACACCTTC.

In this sample, this clonotype turned up a few times. The J gene is TRBJ2-3, the V gene TRBV12-3 or TRBV12-4, with 8 positions matching TRBD2. CDR3 length: 15 residues. V was clipped by 4 bases and J by 4 bases; unmatched bases: 7. DNA for the CDR3: TGTGCCAGCAGTTCGAGCGGGAGTCTTCCAGATACGCAGTATTTT. Residues: CASSSSGSLPDTQYF.